The 4 T cell receptor beta chains below come from one sample, sequenced in a study of blood T cell repertoires in COVID-19. Assay used: immunoSEQ multiplex PCR; TCRdb lists only in-frame clones, some missing. This table has around 300,000 clones, nearly 90% appearing once. The specimen was PBMCs or T cells enriched from blood (not recorded which). All receptors come from a woman between 18 and 30 years old with acute COVID-19.

This sequence joins TRBV30 and TRBJ1-6, with TRBD1 identical over 8 bases. V lost 3 bases to trimming and J lost 5 bases; unmatched junction nucleotides: 6. Germline V gives CDR1 GTSNPN, CDR2 SVGIG (reference sequence). This CDR3 region has 15 residues. The CDR3 sequence: CAWSRQGMNNSPLHF. Written as DNA, the CDR3 is TGTGCCTGGAGCCGACAGGGGATGAATAATTCACCCCTCCACTTT.

The V gene is TRBV19, the J gene TRBJ2-7; 9 bases line up with TRBD1. Germline assignment: CDR1 LNHDA and CDR2 SQIVND (reference sequence). CDR3 size: 13 residues. V shed 10 bases and J 5 bases; nucleotides not matched to a gene: 9. The CDR3 sequence: CATSDRGNDEQYF. In DNA form, the CDR3 reads TGTGCCACGTCGGACAGGGGCAATGACGAGCAGTACTTC.

CDR3 sequence: CASSLTRRDLYAAFF. In nucleotides, the CDR3 is TGTGCCAGCAGCTTAACCCGGAGGGACCTCTATGCGGCTTTCTTT. The rearrangement joins TRBV11-2 to TRBJ1-1; maybe TRBD1 (5 bases). V was trimmed by 2 bases and J by 11 bases, leaving 21 bases between them. Per germline, CDR1 SGHAT and CDR2 FQNNGV. This CDR3 is 15 amino acids long.

The genes are TRBV28 and TRBJ1-3; no firm D call. With 8 bases removed from V and 7 bases from J, the gap between germline ends came to 27 bases. Germline CDR1 reads MDHEN; CDR2 reads SYDVKM. The CDR3 is made up of 17 amino acids. The CDR3 sequence is CASSRPVSGLGVNTIYF. CDR3 nucleotide sequence: TGTGCCAGCTCACGTCCGGTATCAGGCTTGGGAGTCAACACCATATATTTT.